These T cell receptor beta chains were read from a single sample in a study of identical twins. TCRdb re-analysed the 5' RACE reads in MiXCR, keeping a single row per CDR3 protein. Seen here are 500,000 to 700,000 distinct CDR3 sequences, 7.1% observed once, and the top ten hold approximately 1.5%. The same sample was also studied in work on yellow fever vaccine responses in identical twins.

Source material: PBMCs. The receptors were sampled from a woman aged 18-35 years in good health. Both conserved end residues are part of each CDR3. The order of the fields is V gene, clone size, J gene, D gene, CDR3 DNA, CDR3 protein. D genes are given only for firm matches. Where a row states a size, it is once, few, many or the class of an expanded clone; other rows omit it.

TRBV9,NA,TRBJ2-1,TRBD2,TGTGCCAGCAGCGACGGGGCGGGGGGGCCGATAAGGGATGAGCAGTTCTTC,CASSDGAGGPIRDEQFF
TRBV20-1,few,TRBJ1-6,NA,TGCAGTGCTAGAGGGGTCATTAATTCACCCCTCCACTTT,CSARGVINSPLHF
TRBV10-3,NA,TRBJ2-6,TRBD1,TGTGCCATCAGTGAGTCAAACCCAATGACAGGGGGTGGGGCCAACGTCCTGACTTTC,CAISESNPMTGGGANVLTF
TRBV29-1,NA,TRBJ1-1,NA,TGCAGCGTTGAAAGGGGCGGGAACACTGAAGCTTTCTTT,CSVERGGNTEAFF
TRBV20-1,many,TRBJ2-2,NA,TGCAGTGCTAGAGAGGCCCTGACAGGAAACACCGGGGAGCTGTTTTTT,CSAREALTGNTGELFF
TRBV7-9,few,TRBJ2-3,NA,TGTGCCAGCAGCCCGGGCGGGGTACGGTGGGCAGATACGCAGTATTTT,CASSPGGVRWADTQYF
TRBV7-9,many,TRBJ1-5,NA,TGTGCCAGCAGTTGGGGTAGCAATCAGCCCCAGCATTTT,CASSWGSNQPQHF
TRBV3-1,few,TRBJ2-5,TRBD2,TGTGCCAGCAGCCCCCCACTAGCGGGAGTTGCAGAGACCCAGTACTTC,CASSPPLAGVAETQYF
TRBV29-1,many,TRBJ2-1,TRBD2,TGCAGCGTTGAAGACCTAGCGGTGTACAATGAGCAGTTCTTC,CSVEDLAVYNEQFF
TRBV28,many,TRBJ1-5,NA,TGTGCCAGCAGTTTATCCGCAAGGAATCAGCCCCAGCATTTT,CASSLSARNQPQHF
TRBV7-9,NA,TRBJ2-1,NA,TGTGCCAGCAGCTCAAGCGGAGCTAGAAATGAGCAGTTCTTC,CASSSSGARNEQFF
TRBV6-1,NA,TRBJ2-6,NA,TGTGCCAGCAGTGCGGCTACCTCTGGGGCCAACGTCCTGACTTTC,CASSAATSGANVLTF
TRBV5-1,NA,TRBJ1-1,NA,TGCGCCAGCAGCTTATACGGGACACCGAACACTGAAGCTTTCTTT,CASSLYGTPNTEAFF
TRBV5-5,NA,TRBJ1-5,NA,TGTGCCAGCTGCGGACAGCACAATCAGCCCCAGCATTTT,CASCGQHNQPQHF
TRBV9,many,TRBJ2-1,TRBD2,TGTGCCAGCAGCCCCGCTAGCGGGACGTATGAGCAGTTCTTC,CASSPASGTYEQFF
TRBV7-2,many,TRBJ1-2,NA,TGTGCCAGCAGACAGAGCGGGGGGAATAGCTACACCTTC,CASRQSGGNSYTF
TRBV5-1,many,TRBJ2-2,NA,TGCGCCAGCACCGATAAAACAGGGACCGGGGAGCTGTTTTTT,CASTDKTGTGELFF
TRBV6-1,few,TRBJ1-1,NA,TGTGCCACCACAGGGACCCCTGGGACTGAAGCTTTCTTT,CATTGTPGTEAFF
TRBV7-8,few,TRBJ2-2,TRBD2,TGTGCCAGCAGCACCCGGGTAGCGGGTACGAACACCGGGGAGCTGTTTTTT,CASSTRVAGTNTGELFF
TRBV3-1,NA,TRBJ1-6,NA,TGTGCCAGCAGCCAAGATGAGAGCTCCTATAATTCACCCCTCCACTTT,CASSQDESSYNSPLHF
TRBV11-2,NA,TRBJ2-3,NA,TGTGCCAGCAGCTTAGAAGATCCAGCGGGCATCACAGATACGCAGTATTTT,CASSLEDPAGITDTQYF
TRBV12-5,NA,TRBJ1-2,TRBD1,TGTGCTAGTGGTTCGGGACAGGGGGGCTACACCTTC,CASGSGQGGYTF
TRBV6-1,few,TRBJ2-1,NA,TGTGCCAGCGGGGTGAGGGAAGCCTACAATGAGCAGTTCTTC,CASGVREAYNEQFF
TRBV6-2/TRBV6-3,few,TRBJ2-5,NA,TGTGCCAGCGAGGCTGGGGCGACCCAGTACTTC,CASEAGATQYF
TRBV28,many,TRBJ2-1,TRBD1,TGTGCCAGCAGGGAAGTCGGGACAGGGGCCTACAATGAGCAGTTCTTC,CASREVGTGAYNEQFF
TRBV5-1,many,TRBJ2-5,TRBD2,TGCGCCAGCAGCTTGGCAGCGGGAGTGAGGGAGACCCAGTACTTC,CASSLAAGVRETQYF
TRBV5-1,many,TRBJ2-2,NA,TGCGCCAGCAGCACCTGGACAGCTACCGGGGAGCTGTTTTTT,CASSTWTATGELFF
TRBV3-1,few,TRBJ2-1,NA,TGTGCCAGCAGCCAAGATGGGGCAGGGGGGAGAAAGCAGTTCTTC,CASSQDGAGGRKQFF
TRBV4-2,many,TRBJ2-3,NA,TGTGCCAGCAGCCAAGAGGGACGGGCGGCCTGGGATACGCAGTATTTT,CASSQEGRAAWDTQYF
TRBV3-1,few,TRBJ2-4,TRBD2,TGTGCCAGCAGCCAAGATTTGACTAGCGGGATTCAAAACATTCAGTACTTC,CASSQDLTSGIQNIQYF
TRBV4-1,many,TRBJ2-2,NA,TGCGCCAGCAGCCAAGGGACTACCCGCCCTAACACCGGGGAGCTGTTTTTT,CASSQGTTRPNTGELFF
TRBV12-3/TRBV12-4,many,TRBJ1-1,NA,TGTGCCAGCAGTTTTACAGATAACACTGAAGCTTTCTTT,CASSFTDNTEAFF
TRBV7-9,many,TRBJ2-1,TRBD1,TGTGCCAGCAGCCCCAGGGGACAGGGGAGGCATGAGCAGTTCTTC,CASSPRGQGRHEQFF
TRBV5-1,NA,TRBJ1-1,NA,TGCGCCAGCAGCTTGATTGAGGGGCTCCGAAGTCAAGCTTTCTTT,CASSLIEGLRSQAFF
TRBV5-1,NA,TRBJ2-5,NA,TGCGCCAGCAGCGGAACAGGGTCGGGGGAGACCCAGTACTTC,CASSGTGSGETQYF